The sequence of this T cell receptor (beta chain) was determined in a study of shared clonotypes between healthy human individuals. The CDR3 contains 18 residues. V was shortened by 3 bases and J by 0 bases, with 21 bases between the two germline ends. Germline values: CDR1 SEHNR, CDR2 FQNEAQ (reference sequence). Libraries were prepared by immunoSEQ multiplex PCR; TCRdb keeps only in-frame clonotypes and omits some of them. The profile shows roughly 500,000 clones, approximately 95% of them singletons. The TCR was taken from a woman in her twenties or thirties in good health. This rearrangement joins TRBV7-9 to TRBJ2-7; maybe TRBD1 (5 bases). Material for sequencing was naive CD4+ T cells sorted from blood. Stated subset: CD45RA+ positively selected. The CDR3 here is CASSLARVQDKSSYEQYF. The CDR3, as DNA: TGTGCCAGCAGCTTGGCCCGCGTGCAGGACAAATCCTCCTACGAGCAGTACTTC.